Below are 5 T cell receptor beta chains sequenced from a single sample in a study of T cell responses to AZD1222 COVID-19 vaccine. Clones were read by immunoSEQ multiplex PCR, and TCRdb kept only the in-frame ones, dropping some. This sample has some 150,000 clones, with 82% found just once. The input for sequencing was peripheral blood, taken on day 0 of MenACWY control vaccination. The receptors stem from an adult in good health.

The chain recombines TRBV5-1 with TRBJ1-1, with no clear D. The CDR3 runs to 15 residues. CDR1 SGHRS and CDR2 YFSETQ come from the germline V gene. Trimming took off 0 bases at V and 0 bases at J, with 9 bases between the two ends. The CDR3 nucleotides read TGCGCCAGCAGCTTGGAAGTGTCTGTGAACACTGAAGCTTTCTTT. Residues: CASSLEVSVNTEAFF.

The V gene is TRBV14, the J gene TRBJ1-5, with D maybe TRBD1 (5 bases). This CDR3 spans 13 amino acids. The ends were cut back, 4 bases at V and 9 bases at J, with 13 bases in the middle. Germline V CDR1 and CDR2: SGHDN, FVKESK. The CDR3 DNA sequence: TGTGCCAGCAGCCCAACGGCGGGGCTGCCCCAGCATTTT. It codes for CASSPTAGLPQHF.

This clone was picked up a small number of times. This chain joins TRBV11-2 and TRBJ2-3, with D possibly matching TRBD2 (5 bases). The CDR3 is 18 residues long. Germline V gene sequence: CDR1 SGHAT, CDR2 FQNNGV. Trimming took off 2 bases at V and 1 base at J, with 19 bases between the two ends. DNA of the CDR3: TGTGCCAGCAGCTTATTCCGCCCGGGGATAGATCGCACAGATACGCAGTATTTT. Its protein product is CASSLFRPGIDRTDTQYF.

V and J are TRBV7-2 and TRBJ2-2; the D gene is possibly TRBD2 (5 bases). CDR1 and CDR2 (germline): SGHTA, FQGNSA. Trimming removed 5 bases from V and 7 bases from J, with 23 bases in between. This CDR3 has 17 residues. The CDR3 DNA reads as TGTGCCAGCAGCCTTCGGAGCGCGGGCCCTCGGGACGGGGAGCTGTTTTTT. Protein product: CASSLRSAGPRDGELFF.

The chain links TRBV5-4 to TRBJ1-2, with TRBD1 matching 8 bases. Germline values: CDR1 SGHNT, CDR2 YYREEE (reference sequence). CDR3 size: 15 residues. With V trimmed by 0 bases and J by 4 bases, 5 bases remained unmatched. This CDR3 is CASSLGGQGFYGYTF. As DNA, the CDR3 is TGTGCCAGCAGCTTGGGAGGACAGGGCTTCTATGGCTACACCTTC.